The present T cell receptor beta chain was sequenced within a study of cytomegalovirus exposure and HLA in healthy donors. Primers for the PCR totalled 60 Vbeta and 13 Jbeta. The method was immunoSEQ multiplex PCR; TCRdb's version includes in-frame clones alone and lacks a portion of them. The sample includes approximately 200,000 clones, around 85% seen only once; the top ten take about 2%. V was cut by 8 bases and J by 7 bases, with 12 bases left in between. The CDR3 length is 11 residues. Per germline, CDR1 MNHEY and CDR2 SVGAGI. Turning to this clone: Its antigen is still unknown.

Findings of the study overall: Being productive about 87% or about 30% of the time was typical of most TCR beta V segments in an earlier analysis.

This TCR derives from a woman aged 45-65 years in good health and CMV-seronegative. Material: PBMCs. The chain has TRBV6-5 and TRBJ2-7; D gene unclear. The CDR3 DNA reads as TGTGCCAGCTCAATTTTGAGGGAGCAGTACTTC. This encodes CASSILREQYF.